This T cell receptor (beta chain) originates from a study of blood T cells in healthy people across ages. Whole-study findings and limits: Any changes in expanded clonotypes were possibly confounded, as donor CMV status remained unknown.

Trimming removed 6 bases from V and 0 bases from J, with 14 bases in between. Germline loops: CDR1 SGHVS, CDR2 FNYEAQ. CDR3 length: 15 amino acids. Ranging in age from roughly 6 to 90, the donors were healthy Caucasian individuals from Russia. Points on this clonotype: Its specificity is not known.

The authors ran a second PCR of roughly 6 to 12 cycles using a sample-barcoded 5' primer and a J-beta primer mix. Through a template-switch adaptor with 12 random nucleotides, each cDNA molecule received a tag. TCRdb passed the 5' RACE reads through MiXCR, listing each CDR3 protein once. Of 540,000 or so distinct CDR3 sequences listed, less than 25% are singletons. The data also belong to a second study, concerning T cells of mothers and their children.

Material: blood. The chain has TRBV7-6 and TRBJ2-5; unclear D gene. The clonotype originates from a boy younger than 18 in good health. DNA for the CDR3: TGTGCCAGCAGTTTCCTCCCCCGGTACCAAGAGACCCAGTACTTC. As protein: CASSFLPRYQETQYF.